Included here is one TCR beta chain sequence, with context. Its antigen is unidentified. The use of a sample-barcoded 5' primer and a J-beta primer mix characterized a second PCR of about 7 to 12 cycles. TCRdb ran MiXCR on the 5' RACE reads and lists one entry per CDR3 protein. The sample shows around 500,000 distinct CDR3 sequences, 45% to 55% of them seen only once. Trimming cost V 0 bases and J 4 bases, with 10 bases left between them. The CDR3 length is 15 residues. Germline V gives CDR1 KGHSH, CDR2 LQKENI. The data were obtained in a study of blood T cells in healthy people across ages. Whenever a sample was processed, at least 6 million PBMCs were isolated. Study outcomes and limitations: Higher diversity, along with more naive CD4+ cells, distinguished long-lived donors from aged donors. Roughly linearly, TCR beta diversity per million T cells fell as age increased.

Material for sequencing was blood. This TCR was sampled from a man at least 80 years old in good health. V gene TRBV18 combines with J gene TRBJ2-1; D unclear. The CDR3 DNA follows: TGTGCCAGCTCACCACCGGTGTCGACTTACAATGAGCAGTTCTTC. The encoded protein is CASSPPVSTYNEQFF.